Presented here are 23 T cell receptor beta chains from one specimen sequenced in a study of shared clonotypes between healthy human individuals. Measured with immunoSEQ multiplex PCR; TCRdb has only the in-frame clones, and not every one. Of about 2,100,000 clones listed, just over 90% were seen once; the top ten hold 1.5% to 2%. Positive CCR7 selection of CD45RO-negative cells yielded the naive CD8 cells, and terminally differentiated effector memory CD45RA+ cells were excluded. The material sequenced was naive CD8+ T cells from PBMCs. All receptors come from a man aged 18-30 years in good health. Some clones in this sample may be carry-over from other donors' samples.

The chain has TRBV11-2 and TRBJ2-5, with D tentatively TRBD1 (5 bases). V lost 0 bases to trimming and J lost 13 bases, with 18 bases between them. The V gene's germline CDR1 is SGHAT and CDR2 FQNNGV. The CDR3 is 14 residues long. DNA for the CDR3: TGTGCCAGCAGCTTAGATCCCCGTGACAGCCTGAGGTACTTC. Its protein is CASSLDPRDSLRYF.

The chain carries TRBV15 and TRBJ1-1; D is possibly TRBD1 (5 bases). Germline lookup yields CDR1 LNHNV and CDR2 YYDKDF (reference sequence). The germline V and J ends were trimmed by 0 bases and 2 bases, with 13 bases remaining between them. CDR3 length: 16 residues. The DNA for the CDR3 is TGTGCCACCAGCAGAGACAGGGATTTAACCAACACTGAAGCTTTCTTT. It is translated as CATSRDRDLTNTEAFF.

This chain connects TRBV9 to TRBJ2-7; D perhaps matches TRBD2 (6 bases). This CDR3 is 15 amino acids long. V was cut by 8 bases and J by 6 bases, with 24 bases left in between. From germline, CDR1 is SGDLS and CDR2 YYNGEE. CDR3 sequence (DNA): TGTGCCAGGAGCCTATTAAGGGAGGTAACGCGCGAGCAGTACTTC. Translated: CARSLLREVTREQYF.

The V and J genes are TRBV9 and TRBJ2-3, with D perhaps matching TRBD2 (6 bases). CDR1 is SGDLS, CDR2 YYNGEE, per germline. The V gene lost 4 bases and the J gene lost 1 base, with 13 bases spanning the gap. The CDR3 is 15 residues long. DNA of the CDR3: TGTGCCAGCAGCCCGGAGGGGACGCGCACAGATACGCAGTATTTT. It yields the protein CASSPEGTRTDTQYF.

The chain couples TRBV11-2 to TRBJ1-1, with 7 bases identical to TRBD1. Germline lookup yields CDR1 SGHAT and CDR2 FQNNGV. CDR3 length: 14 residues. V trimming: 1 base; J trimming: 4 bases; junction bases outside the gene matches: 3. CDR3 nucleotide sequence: TGTGCCAGCAGCTTAGGGAGGGGGCTCACTGAAGCTTTCTTT. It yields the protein CASSLGRGLTEAFF.

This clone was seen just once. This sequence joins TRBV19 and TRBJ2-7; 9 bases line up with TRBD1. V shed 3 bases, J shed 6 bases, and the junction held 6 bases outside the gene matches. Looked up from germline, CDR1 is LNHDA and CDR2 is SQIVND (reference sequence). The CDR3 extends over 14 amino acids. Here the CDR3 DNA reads TGTGCCAGTAGTATTTGGGGACAGGGCGGCGAGCAGTACTTC. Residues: CASSIWGQGGEQYF.

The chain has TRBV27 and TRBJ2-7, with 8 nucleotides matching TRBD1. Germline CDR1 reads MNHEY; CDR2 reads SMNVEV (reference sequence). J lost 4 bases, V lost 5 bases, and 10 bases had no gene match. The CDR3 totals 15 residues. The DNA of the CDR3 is TGTGCCAGCAGTGGCGGACAGGGAGTAACTTACGAGCAGTACTTC. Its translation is CASSGGQGVTYEQYF.

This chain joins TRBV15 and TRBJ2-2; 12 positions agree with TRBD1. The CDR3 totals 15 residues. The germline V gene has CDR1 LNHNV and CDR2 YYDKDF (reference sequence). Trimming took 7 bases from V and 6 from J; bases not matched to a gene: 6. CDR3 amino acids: CATTRDRGLAGELFF. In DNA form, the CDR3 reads TGTGCCACCACGAGGGACAGGGGGCTAGCCGGGGAGCTGTTTTTT.

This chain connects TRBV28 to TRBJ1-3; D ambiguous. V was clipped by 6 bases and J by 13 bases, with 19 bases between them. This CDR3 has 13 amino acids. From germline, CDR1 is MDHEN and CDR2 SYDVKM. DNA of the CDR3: TGTGCCAGCAGCCTATCGACGGCTGTCGGGATATATTTT. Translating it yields CASSLSTAVGIYF.

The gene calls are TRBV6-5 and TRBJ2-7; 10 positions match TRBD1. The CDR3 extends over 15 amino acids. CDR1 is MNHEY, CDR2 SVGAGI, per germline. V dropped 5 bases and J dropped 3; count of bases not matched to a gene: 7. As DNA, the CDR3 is TGTGCCAGCAGTCCCCACCGGACAGGGGGCTACGAGCAGTACTTC. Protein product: CASSPHRTGGYEQYF.

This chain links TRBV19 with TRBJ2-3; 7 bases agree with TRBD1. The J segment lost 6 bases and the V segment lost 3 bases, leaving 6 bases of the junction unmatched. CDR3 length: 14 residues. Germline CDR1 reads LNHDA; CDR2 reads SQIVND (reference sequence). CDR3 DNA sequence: TGTGCCAGTAGTATGTACAGGGGCGGTGATACGCAGTATTTT. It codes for CASSMYRGGDTQYF.

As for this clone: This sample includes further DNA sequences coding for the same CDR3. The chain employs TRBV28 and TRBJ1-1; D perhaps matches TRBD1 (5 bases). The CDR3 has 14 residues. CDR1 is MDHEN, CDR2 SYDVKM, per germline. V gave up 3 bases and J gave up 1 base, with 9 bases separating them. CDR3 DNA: TGTGCCAGCAGTTTGGGGGGTGGGAACACTGAAGCTTTCTTT. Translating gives CASSLGGGNTEAFF.

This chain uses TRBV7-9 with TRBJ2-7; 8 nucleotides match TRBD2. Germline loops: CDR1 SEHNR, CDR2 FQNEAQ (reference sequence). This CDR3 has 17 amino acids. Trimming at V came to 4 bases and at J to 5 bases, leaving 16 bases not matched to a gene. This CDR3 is CASSSPLPGTRVDEQYF. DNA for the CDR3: TGTGCCAGCAGCTCCCCGCTGCCCGGGACTAGAGTCGACGAGCAGTACTTC.

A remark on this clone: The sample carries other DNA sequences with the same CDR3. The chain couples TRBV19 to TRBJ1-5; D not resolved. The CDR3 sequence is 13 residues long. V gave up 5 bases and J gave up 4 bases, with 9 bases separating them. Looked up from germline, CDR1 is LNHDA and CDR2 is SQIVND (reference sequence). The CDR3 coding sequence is TGTGCCAGTAGTCCTGCAGTGAATCAGCCCCAGCATTTT. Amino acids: CASSPAVNQPQHF.

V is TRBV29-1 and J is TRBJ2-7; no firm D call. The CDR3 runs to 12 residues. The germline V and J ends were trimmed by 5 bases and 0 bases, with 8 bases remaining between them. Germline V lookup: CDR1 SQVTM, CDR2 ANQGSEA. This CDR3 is CSVLTVSYEQYF. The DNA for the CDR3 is TGCAGCGTTCTTACAGTCTCCTACGAGCAGTACTTC.

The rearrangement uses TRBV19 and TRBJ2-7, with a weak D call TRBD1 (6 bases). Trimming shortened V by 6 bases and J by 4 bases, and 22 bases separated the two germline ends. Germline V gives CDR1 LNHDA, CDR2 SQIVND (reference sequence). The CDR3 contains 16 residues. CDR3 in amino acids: CASRSNGGSSRYEQYF. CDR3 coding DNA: TGTGCCAGTAGATCGAATGGGGGCAGTAGTCGATACGAGCAGTACTTC. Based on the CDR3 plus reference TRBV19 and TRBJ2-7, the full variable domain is DGGITQSPKYLFRKEGQNVTLSCEQNLNHDAMYWYRQDPGQGLRLIYYSQIVNDFQKGDIAEGYSVSREKKESFPLTVTSAQKNPTAFYLCASRSNGGSSRYEQYFGPGTRLTVT.

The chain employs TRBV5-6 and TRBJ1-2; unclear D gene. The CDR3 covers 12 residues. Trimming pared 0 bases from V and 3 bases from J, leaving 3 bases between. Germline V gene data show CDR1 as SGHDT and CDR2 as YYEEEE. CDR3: CASSLDYYGYTF. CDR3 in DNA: TGTGCCAGCAGCTTGGATTACTATGGCTACACCTTC. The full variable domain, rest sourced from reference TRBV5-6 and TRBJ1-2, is DAGVTQSPTHLIKTRGQQVTLRCSPKSGHDTVSWYQQALGQGPQFIFQYYEEEERQRGNFPDRFSGHQFPNYSSELNVNALLLGDSALYLCASSLDYYGYTFGSGTRLTVV.

CDR3 loop: CASSLEDRGDYEQYF. DNA of the CDR3: TGTGCCAGCAGCTTGGAGGACAGGGGGGACTACGAGCAGTACTTC. This chain links TRBV5-4 with TRBJ2-7; 10 bases fit TRBD1. The CDR3 contains 15 residues. Germline lookup yields CDR1 SGHNT and CDR2 YYREEE (reference sequence). The trim removed 0 bases at V and 3 bases at J, leaving 3 bases unmatched. The whole variable domain, filled in from reference TRBV5-4 and TRBJ2-7, reads ETGVTQSPTHLIKTRGQQVTLRCSSQSGHNTVSWYQQALGQGPQFIFQYYREEENGRGNFPPRFSGLQFPNYSSELNVNALELDDSALYLCASSLEDRGDYEQYFGPGTRLTVT.

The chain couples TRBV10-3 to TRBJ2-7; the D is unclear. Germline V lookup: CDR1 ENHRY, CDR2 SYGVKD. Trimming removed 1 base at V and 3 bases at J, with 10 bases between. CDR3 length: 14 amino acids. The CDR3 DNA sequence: TGTGCCATCAGTGAGTTCGTTGACGGCTACGAGCAGTACTTC. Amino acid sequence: CAISEFVDGYEQYF.

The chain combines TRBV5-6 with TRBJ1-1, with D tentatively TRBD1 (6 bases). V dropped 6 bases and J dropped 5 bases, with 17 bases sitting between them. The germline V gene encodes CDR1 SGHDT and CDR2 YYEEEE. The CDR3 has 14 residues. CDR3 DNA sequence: TGTGCCAGCACCCCGCAGGGGAGGGGGACTGAAGCTTTCTTT. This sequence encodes CASTPQGRGTEAFF.

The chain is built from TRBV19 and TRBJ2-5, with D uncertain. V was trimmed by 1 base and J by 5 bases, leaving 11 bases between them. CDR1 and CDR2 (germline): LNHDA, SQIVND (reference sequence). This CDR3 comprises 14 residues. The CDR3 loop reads CASSIGSGRETQYF. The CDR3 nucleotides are TGTGCCAGTAGTATAGGGTCGGGTCGGGAGACCCAGTACTTC.

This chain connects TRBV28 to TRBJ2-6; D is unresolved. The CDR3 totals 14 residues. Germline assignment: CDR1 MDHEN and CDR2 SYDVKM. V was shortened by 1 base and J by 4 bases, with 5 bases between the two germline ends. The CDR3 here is CASSLSQGANVLTF. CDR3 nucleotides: TGTGCCAGCAGTTTATCCCAGGGGGCCAACGTCCTGACTTTC.

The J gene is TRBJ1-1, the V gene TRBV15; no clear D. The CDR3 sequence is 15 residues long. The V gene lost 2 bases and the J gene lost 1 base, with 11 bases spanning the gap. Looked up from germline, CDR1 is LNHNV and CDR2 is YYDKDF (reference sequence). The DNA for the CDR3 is TGTGCCACCAGCAGATTCCGTGAGGAGAACACTGAAGCTTTCTTT. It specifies CATSRFREENTEAFF.